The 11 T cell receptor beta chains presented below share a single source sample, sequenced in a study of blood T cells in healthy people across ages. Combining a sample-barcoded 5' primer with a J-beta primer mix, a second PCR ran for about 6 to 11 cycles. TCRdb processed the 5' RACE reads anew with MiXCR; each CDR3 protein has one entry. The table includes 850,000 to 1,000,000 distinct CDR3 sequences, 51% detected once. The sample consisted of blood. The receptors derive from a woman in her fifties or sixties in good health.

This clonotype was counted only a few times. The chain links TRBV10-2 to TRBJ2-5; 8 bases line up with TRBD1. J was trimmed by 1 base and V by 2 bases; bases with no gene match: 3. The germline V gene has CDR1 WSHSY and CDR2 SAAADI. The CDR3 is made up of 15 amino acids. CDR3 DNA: TGCGCCAGCAGTGAGGCCAGGGGGCCCCAAGAGACCCAGTACTTC. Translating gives CASSEARGPQETQYF.

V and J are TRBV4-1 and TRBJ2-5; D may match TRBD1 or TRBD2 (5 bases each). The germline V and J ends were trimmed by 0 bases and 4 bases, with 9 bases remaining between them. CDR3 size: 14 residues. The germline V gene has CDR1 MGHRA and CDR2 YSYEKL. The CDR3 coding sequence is TGCGCCAGCAGCCAAGAAGAGGGGTTAGAGACCCAGTACTTC. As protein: CASSQEEGLETQYF.

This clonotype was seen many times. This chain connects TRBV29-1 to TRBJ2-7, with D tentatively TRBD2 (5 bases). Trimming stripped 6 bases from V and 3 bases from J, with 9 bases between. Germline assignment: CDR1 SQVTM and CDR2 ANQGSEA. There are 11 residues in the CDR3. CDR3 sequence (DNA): TGCAGCGTGACGGAGGACTACGAGCAGTACTTC. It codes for CSVTEDYEQYF.

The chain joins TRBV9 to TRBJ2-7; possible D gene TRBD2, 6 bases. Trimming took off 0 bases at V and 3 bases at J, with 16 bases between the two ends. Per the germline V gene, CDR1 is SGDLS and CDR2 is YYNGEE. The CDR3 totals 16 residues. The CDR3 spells CASSVGTSYGDYEQYF. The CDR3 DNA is TGTGCCAGCAGCGTAGGTACTAGCTATGGGGACTACGAGCAGTACTTC.

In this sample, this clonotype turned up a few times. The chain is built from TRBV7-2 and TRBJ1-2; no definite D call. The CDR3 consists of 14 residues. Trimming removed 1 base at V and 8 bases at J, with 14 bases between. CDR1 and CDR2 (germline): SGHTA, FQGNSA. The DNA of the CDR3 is TGTGCCAGCAGCTTAGTTACTGCAAACGGAGGCTACACCTTC. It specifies CASSLVTANGGYTF.

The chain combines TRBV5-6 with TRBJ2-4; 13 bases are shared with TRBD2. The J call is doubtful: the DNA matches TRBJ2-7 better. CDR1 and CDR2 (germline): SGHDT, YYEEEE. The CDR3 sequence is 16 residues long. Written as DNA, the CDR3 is TGTGCCAGCAGCCCTCGGACTAGCGGGAGAGCCTGCGAGCAGTACTTC. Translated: CASSPRTSGRACEQYF.

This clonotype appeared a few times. In DNA, the CDR3 is TGTGCCAGCAGAGGCGGGACAGGGTATAATTCACCCCTCCACTTT. Its protein is CASRGGTGYNSPLHF. V gene TRBV25-1 combines with J gene TRBJ1-6; 9 nucleotides match TRBD1. Germline CDR1 is MGHDK and CDR2 is SYGVNS. Losses at the gene ends were 6 bases for V and 4 bases for J; bases not matched to a gene: 4. The CDR3 sequence is 15 residues long.

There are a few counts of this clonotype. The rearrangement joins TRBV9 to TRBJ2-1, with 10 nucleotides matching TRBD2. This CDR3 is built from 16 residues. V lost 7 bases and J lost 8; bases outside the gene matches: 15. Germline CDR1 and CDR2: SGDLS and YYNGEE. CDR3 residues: CASGGLAGVGGHEQFF. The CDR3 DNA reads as TGTGCCAGCGGGGGCCTAGCGGGAGTGGGGGGCCATGAGCAGTTCTTC.

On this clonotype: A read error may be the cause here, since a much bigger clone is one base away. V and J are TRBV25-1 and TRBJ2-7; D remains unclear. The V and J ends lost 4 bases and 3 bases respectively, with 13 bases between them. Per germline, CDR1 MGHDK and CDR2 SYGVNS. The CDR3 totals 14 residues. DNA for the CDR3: TGTGCCAGCAGTGGTACTCACGGCCACTACGAGCAGTACTTC. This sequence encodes CASSGTHGHYEQYF.

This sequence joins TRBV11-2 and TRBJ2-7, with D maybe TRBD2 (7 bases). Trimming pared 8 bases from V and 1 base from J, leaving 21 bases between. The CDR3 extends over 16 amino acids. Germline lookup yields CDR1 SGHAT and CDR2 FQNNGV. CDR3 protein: CASRSPRGAGSYEQYF. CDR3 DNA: TGTGCCAGCCGTTCCCCCCGGGGGGCGGGGTCCTACGAGCAGTACTTC.

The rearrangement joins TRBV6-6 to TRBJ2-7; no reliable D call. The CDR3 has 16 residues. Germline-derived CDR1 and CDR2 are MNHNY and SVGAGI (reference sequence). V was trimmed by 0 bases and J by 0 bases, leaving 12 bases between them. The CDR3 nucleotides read TGTGCCAGCAGTTACTCTCCGTGTTCAAACTCCTACGAGCAGTACTTC. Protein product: CASSYSPCSNSYEQYF.